Described below is a single T cell receptor beta chain sequence and its context. Produced via immunoSEQ multiplex PCR; TCRdb's table is partial and in-frame only. The sample has about 220,000 clones, around 94% seen once. Trimming removed 3 bases at V and 2 bases at J, with 8 bases between. The CDR3 extends over 14 amino acids. Germline V gene data show CDR1 as SEHNR and CDR2 as FQNEAQ (reference sequence). The data stem from a study of control samples from healthy donors and cancer patients. The receptor's source is a man aged 45-65 years in good health. Sequences were obtained from blood. The chain links TRBV7-9 to TRBJ1-3; no definite D call. CDR3 residues: CASSFKDPGNTIYF. CDR3 coding DNA: TGTGCCAGCAGCTTTAAGGATCCTGGAAACACCATATATTTT.